This T cell receptor beta chain was recovered during a study of metastatic and nonmetastatic thyroid tumors. Not a single patient had been given any form of treatment at any point before undergoing thyroid surgery. The CDR3 has 15 residues. Germline V lookup: CDR1 DFQATT, CDR2 SNEGSKA (reference sequence). The V end lost 6 bases, the J end lost 5 bases, and 20 bases lay between the germline ends. TCRdb reassembled clones from the PCR reads with MiXCR. Among about 17,000 clones listed, 25% to 30% were seen once. Sequencing input: tumor tissue. The genes are TRBV20-1 and TRBJ2-1; TRBD2 is a possible D gene (6 bases). The TCR comes from a female donor with papillary thyroid cancer or a benign thyroid nodule (not recorded which). Some clones in this sample may be carry-over from other donors' samples. CDR3 region: CSASSGRGLDNEQFF. The CDR3 DNA reads TGCAGTGCCTCGAGTGGTCGGGGGTTAGACAATGAGCAGTTCTTC.